This T cell receptor beta chain was sequenced in a study of CD8 T cells in ankylosing spondylitis. The CDR3 totals 16 residues. V lost 3 bases and J lost 0; bases outside the gene matches: 7. Germline CDR1 DFQATT, CDR2 SNEGSKA (reference sequence). One entry per CDR3 protein, called by TCRdb with MiXCR from the 5' RACE reads. In the table there are 150,000 or so distinct CDR3 sequences, 15% to 20% of which are singletons. Sequencing used blood, either unsorted or a sorted T cell fraction (not recorded which). The V gene is TRBV20-1, the J gene TRBJ2-3; 9 nucleotides agree with TRBD2. This TCR derives from a male donor with ankylosing spondylitis or in good health (not recorded which). The CDR3 nucleotides read TGCAGTGCTAGTGGTCTCACTAGCGGGAGCACAGATACGCAGTATTTT. It specifies CSASGLTSGSTDTQYF.